A single sample is the source of the 20 T cell receptor beta chains below, sequenced in a study of chemoradiotherapy in HPV16-positive cancers. This table comes from immunoSEQ multiplex PCR, and its TCRdb copy is limited to in-frame clones, with some not included. The profile covers more than 9,000 clones, with approximately 70% appearing a single time and roughly 13% taken by the ten largest. Sampling was conducted from a patient who underwent chemoradiotherapy. These receptors were taken from a human donor with HPV-associated anogenital cancer.

This chain joins TRBV27 and TRBJ2-5; a possible D gene is TRBD2 (5 bases). V gave up 2 bases and J gave up 9 bases, with 13 bases separating them. CDR1 MNHEY and CDR2 SMNVEV come from the germline V gene (reference sequence). This CDR3 contains 13 residues. CDR3 bases: TGTGCCAGCAGTTTAAGGGTGGACTGGGCCCAGTACTTC. Translated: CASSLRVDWAQYF.

The chain couples TRBV4-1 to TRBJ2-5; D is possibly TRBD1 or TRBD2 (6 bases each). Trimming cost V 0 bases and J 5 bases, with 16 bases left between them. The V gene's germline CDR1 is MGHRA and CDR2 YSYEKL. The CDR3 runs to 16 residues. The CDR3 DNA reads TGCGCCAGCAGCCAAGATCGCTCTGGGGGGCTGGAGACCCAGTACTTC. Translated, it gives CASSQDRSGGLETQYF.

The chain is built from TRBV5-8 and TRBJ2-7; the D gene is possibly TRBD1 (5 bases). The CDR3 spans 14 residues. Germline-derived CDR1 and CDR2 are SGHTS and YDEGEE. V shed 4 bases and J shed 4 bases, with 15 bases lying between them. CDR3 DNA sequence: TGTGCCAGCAGCGTGGACATAACCTTATACGAGCAGTACTTC. As protein: CASSVDITLYEQYF.

The V call is TRBV30, the J call TRBJ1-6; D is unresolved. CDR1 and CDR2 from the germline V gene are GTSNPN and SVGIG (reference sequence). Trimming cost V 3 bases and J 10 bases, with 10 bases left between them. This CDR3 spans 12 amino acids. CDR3 DNA sequence: TGTGCCTGGAGCCCCACGGCGTCACCCCTCCACTTT. This translates into CAWSPTASPLHF.

The V gene is TRBV18, the J gene TRBJ2-7, with D maybe TRBD2 (7 bases). CDR1 is KGHSH and CDR2 is LQKENI in the germline V gene. Trimming shortened V by 8 bases and J by 4 bases, and 18 bases separated the two germline ends. The CDR3 is 14 amino acids. The CDR3, as DNA: TGTGCCAGCGGAGGCGGGGGCGATTATTACGAGCAGTACTTC. Protein: CASGGGGDYYEQYF. The whole variable domain, remainder taken from reference TRBV18 and TRBJ2-7, is NAGVMQNPRHLVRRRGQEARLRCSPMKGHSHVYWYRQLPEEGLKFMVYLQKENIIDESGMPKERFSAEFPKEGPSILRIQQVVRGDSAAYFCASGGGGDYYEQYFGPGTRLTVT.

V usage is TRBV27 and J usage is TRBJ1-5, with a weak D call TRBD1 (6 bases). CDR1 and CDR2 (germline): MNHEY, SMNVEV (reference sequence). The CDR3 has 14 amino acids. V was cut by 2 bases and J by 6 bases, with 11 bases left in between. The CDR3 nucleotides read TGTGCCAGCAGTTTAGCGGGGGCGACTCAGCCCCAGCATTTT. It is translated as CASSLAGATQPQHF.

This clone was counted between two and nine times. The chain joins TRBV10-1 to TRBJ1-2; D uncertain. Germline lookup yields CDR1 WNHNN and CDR2 SYGVQD (reference sequence). V gave up 2 bases and J gave up 8 bases, with 9 bases separating them. The CDR3 sequence is 12 residues long. The DNA of the CDR3 is TGCGCCAGCAGTGAGAAGTGTGGGGGCTACACCTTC. Translation: CASSEKCGGYTF.

V gene TRBV6-1 combines with J gene TRBJ2-3, with TRBD2 identical over 9 bases. Trimming at V came to 6 bases and at J to 1 base, leaving 5 bases not matched to a gene. The germline V gene has CDR1 MNHNS and CDR2 SASEGT. The CDR3 covers 15 residues. CDR3 residues: CASRGSGGRTDTQYF. Written as DNA, the CDR3 is TGTGCCAGCAGGGGAAGCGGGGGGCGCACAGATACGCAGTATTTT.

The DNA for the CDR3 is TGCGCCAGCAGCTTGCCGATCGCGGCTGGGGCAGATACGCAGTATTTT. It encodes CASSLPIAAGADTQYF. This chain joins TRBV5-1 and TRBJ2-3; D is ambiguous. This CDR3 region has 16 residues. V dropped 1 base and J dropped 4 bases, with 16 bases sitting between them. Germline V gene lookup returns CDR1 SGHRS and CDR2 YFSETQ.

The chain recombines TRBV4-2 with TRBJ2-5, with 12 positions matching TRBD2. This CDR3 comprises 14 residues. Trimming at V came to 4 bases and at J to 7 bases, leaving 4 bases not matched to a gene. Germline V gene data show CDR1 as LGHNA and CDR2 as YNFKEQ. CDR3 residues: CASSPSGGEGTQYF. The CDR3 DNA reads as TGTGCCAGCAGCCCTAGCGGGGGGGAGGGGACCCAGTACTTC.

This clone showed up just a few times. The gene calls are TRBV29-1 and TRBJ1-2; D is perhaps TRBD1 (6 bases). The CDR3 is 12 residues long. V lost 6 bases and J 11 bases, leaving 19 bases between the germline ends. Germline CDR1 is SQVTM and CDR2 is ANQGSEA. The CDR3 coding sequence is TGCAGCGTACTTGGGCAGGGGCCAGAGTACACCTTC. Amino acids: CSVLGQGPEYTF.

The chain uses TRBV28 and TRBJ1-1; D might be TRBD1 (6 bases). This CDR3 contains 14 residues. Germline V gene sequence: CDR1 MDHEN, CDR2 SYDVKM. Trimming shortened V by 3 bases and J by 3 bases, and 11 bases separated the two germline ends. The CDR3, as DNA: TGTGCCAGCAGTTTGTCCGGGGGCTACACTGAAGCTTTCTTT. Amino acid sequence: CASSLSGGYTEAFF.

There are a few counts of this clone. The chain employs TRBV7-8 and TRBJ2-5; 9 bases agree with TRBD1. Germline assignment: CDR1 SGHVS and CDR2 FQNEAQ. V shed 3 bases, J shed 5 bases, and the junction held 1 base outside the gene matches. The CDR3 is made up of 13 amino acids. In DNA, the CDR3 is TGTGCCAGCAGCTTGACAGGGGGTGAGACCCAGTACTTC. It translates to CASSLTGGETQYF.

The chain couples TRBV18 to TRBJ1-1; D not resolved. Trimming pared 3 bases from V and 0 bases from J, leaving 5 bases between. CDR1 is KGHSH and CDR2 is LQKENI in the germline V gene. CDR3 size: 13 residues. The CDR3, as DNA: TGTGCCAGCTCACCGGACTTGAACACTGAAGCTTTCTTT. Protein: CASSPDLNTEAFF.

J is TRBJ2-3 and V is TRBV4-1, with no clear D. CDR1 and CDR2 (germline): MGHRA, YSYEKL. This CDR3 contains 12 residues. Trimming removed 1 base from V and 2 bases from J, with 1 base in between. The DNA for the CDR3 is TGCGCCAGCAGCCAAGCCACAGATACGCAGTATTTT. Encoded protein: CASSQATDTQYF.

The chain joins TRBV30 to TRBJ1-3; maybe TRBD1 (6 bases). Between the trimmed V and J ends, which lost 2 bases and 2 bases, there was a span of 7 bases. CDR1 and CDR2 (germline): GTSNPN, SVGIG (reference sequence). This CDR3 is built from 13 residues. The CDR3 sequence: CAWSQGTGNTIYF. CDR3 nucleotides: TGTGCCTGGAGTCAGGGGACTGGAAACACCATATATTTT.

The chain couples TRBV7-9 to TRBJ1-3, with D unclear. CDR3 length: 15 amino acids. V lost 4 bases and J lost 3, with 13 bases in between. Germline values: CDR1 SEHNR, CDR2 FQNEAQ (reference sequence). CDR3: CASSSYSGYGNTIYF. The CDR3 DNA sequence: TGTGCCAGCAGCTCGTACTCGGGGTATGGAAACACCATATATTTT.

This rearrangement joins TRBV5-1 to TRBJ1-2; 8 nucleotides agree with TRBD1. In germline, CDR1 is SGHRS, CDR2 YFSETQ. The CDR3 runs to 17 residues. V gave up 5 bases and J gave up 4 bases; unmatched junction bases: 16. The CDR3 here is CASSFGPGQERAYGYTF. The CDR3 DNA reads as TGCGCCAGCAGTTTCGGGCCGGGACAGGAGAGGGCCTATGGCTACACCTTC.

The chain links TRBV13 to TRBJ1-6, with D possibly matching TRBD1 (5 bases). The germline V gene encodes CDR1 PRHDT and CDR2 FYEKMQ (reference sequence). This CDR3 is built from 13 residues. The V and J ends lost 3 bases and 8 bases respectively, with 8 bases between them. The CDR3 DNA reads as TGTGCCAGCAGCTTGTTGGGGGATTCACCCCTCCACTTT. Its protein product is CASSLLGDSPLHF.

The chain carries TRBV20-1 and TRBJ1-2; no clear D. Trimming shortened V by 3 bases and J by 6 bases, and 8 bases separated the two germline ends. The germline CDR1 and CDR2 sequences are DFQATT and SNEGSKA (reference sequence). The CDR3 runs 11 residues. The CDR3 nucleotides read TGCAGTGCTAGCTTGGACCATGGCTACACCTTC. Residues: CSASLDHGYTF.